This T cell receptor beta chain was sequenced during a study of PD-L1 blockade in urothelial cancer (dated by TCRdb to the late 2010s). Context from the whole study: Every patient began therapy in about 2014 and was given atezolizumab 1,200 mg intravenously every 3 weeks. Durable clinical benefit was defined as a progression-free survival longer than 6 months, and TCR features were additionally tested against progression-free survival and overall survival. Blood samples were analyzed 3 weeks after the start of treatment (second dose) and 6 weeks after the start of treatment. About 85% of the 29 patients were males with bladder-origin urothelial cancer, and about 65% of the roughly 30 reported a prior smoking history. Around 30 patients had pretreatment blood TCR-seq, some 25 had at least one posttreatment blood collection, and some 25 had tumor TCR-seq. An exploratory multi-omic analysis was conducted of the somatic, immune and clinical correlates of response to PD-L1 blockade with atezolizumab in urothelial cancer. Blood samples gave a median of around 140,000 T cells and 77,000 or so unique TCRs, with a median clonality of approximately 0.08. An ECOG performance status of 0 or 1 was recorded for the patients, and 0 to 3 prior chemotherapy regimens had been received by the patients. In the same patients, whole exome sequencing and RNA sequencing of pretreatment tumors were performed in addition to TCR sequencing. Pretreatment tumor samples and matched peripheral blood, collected serially before and after atezolizumab treatment, underwent TCR sequencing. Durable clinical benefit was achieved by nine patients but not by the remaining 20. Summary of the overall study and its limitations: Because the sample size was small (n ≈ 30) and many of the analyses were exploratory, the results are meant to be hypothesis-generating. Greater expansion of tumor-associated TCR clones in peripheral blood 3 weeks after the start of treatment was observed in patients with durable benefit (n ≈ 24, p = 0.022). A pretreatment peripheral blood TCR clonality below the median was linked to improved progression-free and overall survival.

The germline V gene gives CDR1 as MDHEN and CDR2 as SYDVKM. The CDR3, from cysteine to phenylalanine, totals 16 residues. Just the 48-base CDR3 DNA is kept, in frame starting at base 1. Trimming at the junction amounts to 3 bases on V and 7 bases on J, and the germline ends lie 19 bases apart. The time point label, as the study defines it: peripheral blood 6 weeks after treatment start. A total of 25 to 30 patients with locally advanced or metastatic urothelial carcinoma, treated at Memorial Sloan Kettering on a trial protocol, made up the cohort. Peripheral blood mononuclear cells were collected pretreatment and during treatment, at between 1 and 8 total time points per patient. The Qiagen DNeasy Blood extraction kit was used to purify genomic DNA from total PBMCs and tumor samples. PBMCs were collected pretreatment and during treatment, and were isolated and stored as previously described. Concerning this clone itself: The antigen it recognizes is unknown. It has no much larger one-base neighbor in the sample; base qualities were not kept.

Synthetic TCR analog templates were spiked into each PCR to estimate absolute template abundance from read counts. The immunoSEQ assay was used to amplify TCRbeta CDR3 regions from genomic DNA with bias-controlled V and J gene primers. Rearranged TCRbeta segments were sequenced at approximately 20X coverage. Per the source publication's procedure: Clustering was used to correct sequencing errors, and CDR3s were annotated against IMGT to assign V, D and J genes. Downstream analyses used only productive TCRbeta rearrangements, leaving out any out-of-frame or stop-codon sequences. Clonality was computed as one minus Shannon entropy normalized by the log of the number of unique productive sequences. Fisher's exact test with Benjamini-Hochberg correction, using a cutoff of adjusted p below 0.01, was how clones that differed between time points or between blood and tumor were identified. Drawn from immuneACCESS, this table holds only the in-frame rearrangements with V and J called that TCRdb kept. Clones are partly lost; checked studies trace under half to an unresolved V gene and leave the rest unexplained. V and J calls and clone size are given by that table; D and trimming were obtained from the DNA. Present in this sample are 30,000 to 45,000 clones, roughly 80% of which were seen just once. In total, the top ten clones hold about 11% of the sample.

In this chain, TRBV28 is recombined with TRBJ2-1; no D gene call is confident. The receptor was derived from a man aged 35 to 55 with urothelial cancer. This sample comprised PBMCs, obtained around atezolizumab (anti-PD-L1) treatment. The DNA is as follows: TGTGCCAGCAGTTTCCTCTTGACTGGTAACCGGAATGAGCAGTTCTTC. Its translation reads: CASSFLLTGNRNEQFF.